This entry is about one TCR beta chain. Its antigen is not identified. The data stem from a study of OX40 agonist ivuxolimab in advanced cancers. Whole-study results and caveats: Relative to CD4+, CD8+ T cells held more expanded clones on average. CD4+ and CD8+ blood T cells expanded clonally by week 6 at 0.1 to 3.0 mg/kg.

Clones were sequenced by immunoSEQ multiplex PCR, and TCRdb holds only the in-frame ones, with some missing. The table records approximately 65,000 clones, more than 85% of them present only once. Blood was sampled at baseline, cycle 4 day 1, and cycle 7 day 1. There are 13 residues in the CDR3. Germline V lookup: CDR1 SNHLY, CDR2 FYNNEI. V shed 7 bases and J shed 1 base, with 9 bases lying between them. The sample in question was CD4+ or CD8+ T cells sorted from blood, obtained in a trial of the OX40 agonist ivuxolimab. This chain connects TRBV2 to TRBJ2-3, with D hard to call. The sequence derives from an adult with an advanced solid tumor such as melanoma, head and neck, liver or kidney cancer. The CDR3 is CASNWMGTDTQYF. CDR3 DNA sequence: TGTGCCAGCAATTGGATGGGCACAGATACGCAGTATTTT.